This T cell receptor (beta chain) was recovered during a study of beta chain features in type 1 diabetes. V was pared by 5 bases and J by 1 base, with 12 bases between. CDR1 is SGHRS and CDR2 is YFSETQ in the germline V gene. CDR3 length: 15 amino acids. The study reverse transcribed the entire isolated RNA, so it sequenced expressed TCRB transcripts. Libraries were prepared by immunoSEQ multiplex PCR; TCRdb keeps only in-frame clonotypes and omits some of them. The sample includes 40,000 to 45,000 clones, just over 50% of them seen just once. The study, taken as a whole, reports: High-TCR-expressing cells could be over-represented by cDNA sequencing. VDJ junctions from type 1 diabetes patients carried fewer insertions and larger deletions. Researchers caution that PCR might favor shorter templates, equally among patients and controls.

Sorting of CD4+ naive, central memory, regulatory and stem cell-like memory cells was performed via CD45RO/CCR7/CD25/CD127/CD95/CD27. Comments on this clone: Its antigen remains unidentified.

The J gene is TRBJ2-2, the V gene TRBV5-1; D is undetermined. This TCR was sampled from a woman younger than 35 in good health. The sequenced sample was Tregs from blood. The CDR3: CASRLMSVNTGELFF. The CDR3 nucleotides are TGCGCCAGCAGGCTCATGTCGGTGAACACCGGGGAGCTGTTTTTT.